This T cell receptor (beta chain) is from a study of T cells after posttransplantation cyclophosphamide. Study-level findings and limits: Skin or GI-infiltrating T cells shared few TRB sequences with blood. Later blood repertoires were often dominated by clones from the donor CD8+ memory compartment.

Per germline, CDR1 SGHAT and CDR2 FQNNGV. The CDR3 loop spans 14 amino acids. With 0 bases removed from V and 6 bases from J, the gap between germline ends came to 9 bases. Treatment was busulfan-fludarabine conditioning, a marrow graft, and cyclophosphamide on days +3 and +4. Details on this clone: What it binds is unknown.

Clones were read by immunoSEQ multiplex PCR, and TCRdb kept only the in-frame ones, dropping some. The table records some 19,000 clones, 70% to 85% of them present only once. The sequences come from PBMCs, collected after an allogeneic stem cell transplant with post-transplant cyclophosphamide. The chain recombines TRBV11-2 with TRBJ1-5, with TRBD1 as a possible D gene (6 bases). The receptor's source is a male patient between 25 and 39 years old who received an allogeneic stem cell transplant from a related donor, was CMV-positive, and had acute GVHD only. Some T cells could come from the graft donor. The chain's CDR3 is CASSLEGGAQPQHF. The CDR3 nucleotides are TGTGCCAGCAGCTTAGAAGGGGGGGCTCAGCCCCAGCATTTT.